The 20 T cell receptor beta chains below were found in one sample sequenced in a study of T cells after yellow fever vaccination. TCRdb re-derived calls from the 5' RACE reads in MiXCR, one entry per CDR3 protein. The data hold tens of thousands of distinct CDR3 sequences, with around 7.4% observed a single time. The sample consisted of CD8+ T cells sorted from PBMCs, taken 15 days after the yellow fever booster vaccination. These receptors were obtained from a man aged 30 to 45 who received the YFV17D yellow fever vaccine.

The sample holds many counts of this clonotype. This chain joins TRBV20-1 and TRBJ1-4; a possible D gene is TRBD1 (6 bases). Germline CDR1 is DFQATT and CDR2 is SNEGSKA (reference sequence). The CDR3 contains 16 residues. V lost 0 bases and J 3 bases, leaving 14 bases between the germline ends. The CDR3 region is CSARDLGGAPNEKLFF. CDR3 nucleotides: TGCAGTGCTAGAGATTTGGGGGGCGCGCCTAATGAAAAACTGTTTTTT.

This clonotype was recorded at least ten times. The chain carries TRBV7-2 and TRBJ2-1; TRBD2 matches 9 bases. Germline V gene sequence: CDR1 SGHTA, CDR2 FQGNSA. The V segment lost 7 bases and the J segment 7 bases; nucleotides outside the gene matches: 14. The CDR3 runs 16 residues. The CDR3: CASTSLLAGTPNEQFF. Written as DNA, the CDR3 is TGTGCCAGCACCTCCCTTCTAGCGGGGACCCCTAATGAGCAGTTCTTC.

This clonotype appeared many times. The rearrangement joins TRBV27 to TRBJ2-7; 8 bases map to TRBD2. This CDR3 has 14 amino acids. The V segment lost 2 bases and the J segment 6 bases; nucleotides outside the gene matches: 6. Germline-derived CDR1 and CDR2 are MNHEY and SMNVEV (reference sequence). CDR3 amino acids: CASSLIGRGPEQYF. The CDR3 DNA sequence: TGTGCCAGCAGTTTAATCGGGAGGGGACCCGAGCAGTACTTC.

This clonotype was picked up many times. In DNA form, the CDR3 reads TGCGCCAGCAGCCAAGATGGTCCCCTAGCGAGAGCGGATTACTCCTACGAGCAGTACTTC. Amino acid sequence: CASSQDGPLARADYSYEQYF. This sequence joins TRBV4-3 and TRBJ2-7; D is possibly TRBD2 (6 bases). The CDR3 extends over 20 amino acids. The ends were cut back, 0 bases at V and 0 bases at J, with 24 bases in the middle. Germline values: CDR1 LGHNA, CDR2 YSLEER.

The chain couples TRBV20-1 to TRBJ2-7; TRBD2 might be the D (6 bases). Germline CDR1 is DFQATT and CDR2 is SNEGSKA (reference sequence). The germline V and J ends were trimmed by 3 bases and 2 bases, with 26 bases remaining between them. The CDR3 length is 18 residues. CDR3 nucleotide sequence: TGCAGTGCTAGGGCTAAGGGTAGCGGAGAGTCCGGGGCCTACGAGCAGTACTTC. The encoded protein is CSARAKGSGESGAYEQYF.

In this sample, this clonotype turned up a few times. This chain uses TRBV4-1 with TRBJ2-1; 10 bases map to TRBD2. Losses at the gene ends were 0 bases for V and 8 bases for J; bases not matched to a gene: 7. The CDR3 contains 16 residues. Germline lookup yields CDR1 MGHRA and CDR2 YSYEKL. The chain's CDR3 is CASSQDPSGSVYEQFF. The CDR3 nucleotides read TGCGCCAGCAGCCAAGACCCTAGCGGGAGCGTCTATGAGCAGTTCTTC.

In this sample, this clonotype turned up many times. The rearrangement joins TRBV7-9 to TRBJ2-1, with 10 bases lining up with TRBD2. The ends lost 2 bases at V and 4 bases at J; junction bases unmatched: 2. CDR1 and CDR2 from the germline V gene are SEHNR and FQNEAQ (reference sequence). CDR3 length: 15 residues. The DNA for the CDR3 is TGTGCCAGCAGCTTAATAGCGGGGGGATACAATGAGCAGTTCTTC. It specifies CASSLIAGGYNEQFF.

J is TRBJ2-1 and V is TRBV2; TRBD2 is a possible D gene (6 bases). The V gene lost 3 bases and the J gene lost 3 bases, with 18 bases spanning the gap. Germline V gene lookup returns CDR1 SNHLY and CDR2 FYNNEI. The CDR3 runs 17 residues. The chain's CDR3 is CASSEYGGPTHYNEQFF. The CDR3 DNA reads TGTGCCAGCAGTGAGTACGGGGGACCTACTCACTACAATGAGCAGTTCTTC.

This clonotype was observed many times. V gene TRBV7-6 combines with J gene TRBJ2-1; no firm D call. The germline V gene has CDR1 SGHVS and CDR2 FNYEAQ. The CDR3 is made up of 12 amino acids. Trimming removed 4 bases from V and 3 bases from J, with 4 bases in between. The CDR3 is CASSYSYNEQFF. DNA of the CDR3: TGTGCCAGCAGCTACAGCTACAATGAGCAGTTCTTC.

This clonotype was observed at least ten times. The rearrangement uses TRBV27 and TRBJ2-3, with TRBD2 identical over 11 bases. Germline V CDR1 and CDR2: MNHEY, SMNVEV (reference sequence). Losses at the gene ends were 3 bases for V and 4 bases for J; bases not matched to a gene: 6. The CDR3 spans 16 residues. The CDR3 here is CASSFTSGSWADTQYF. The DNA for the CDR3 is TGTGCCAGCAGTTTTACTAGCGGGAGTTGGGCAGATACGCAGTATTTT.

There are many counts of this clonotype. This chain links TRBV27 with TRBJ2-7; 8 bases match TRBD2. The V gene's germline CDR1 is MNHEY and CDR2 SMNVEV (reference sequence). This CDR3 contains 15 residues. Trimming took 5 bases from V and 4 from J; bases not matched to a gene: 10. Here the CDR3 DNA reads TGTGCCAGCAGTCCCCGGGGGAGCGGGAGTTACGAGCAGTACTTC. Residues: CASSPRGSGSYEQYF.

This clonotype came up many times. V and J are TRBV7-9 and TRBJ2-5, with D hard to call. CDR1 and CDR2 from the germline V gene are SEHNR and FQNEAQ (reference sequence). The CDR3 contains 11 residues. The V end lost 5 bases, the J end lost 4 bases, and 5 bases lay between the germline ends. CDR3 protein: CASSIIETQYF. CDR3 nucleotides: TGTGCCAGCAGCATCATAGAGACCCAGTACTTC.

The CDR3, as DNA: TGCAGTGCCCGCACGGGGGAGGGCCCTATACTGGATGAGCAGTTCTTC. It is translated as CSARTGEGPILDEQFF. V usage is TRBV20-1 and J usage is TRBJ2-1, with 7 bases lining up with TRBD2. Trimming removed 6 bases from V and 8 bases from J; junction bases left unmatched: 19. CDR1 and CDR2 (germline): DFQATT, SNEGSKA (reference sequence). The CDR3 totals 16 residues.

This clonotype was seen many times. CDR3 loop: CASSADRPPYEQYF. Written as DNA, the CDR3 is TGTGCCAGCAGCGCCGACAGGCCCCCCTACGAGCAGTACTTC. This chain links TRBV9 with TRBJ2-7; TRBD1 might be the D (6 bases). This CDR3 has 14 amino acids. Germline V CDR1 and CDR2: SGDLS, YYNGEE. Deletions cut 3 bases from V and 2 bases from J, with 12 bases between.

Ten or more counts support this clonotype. The CDR3 region is CASSQPPLPNEKLFF. CDR3 bases: TGTGCCAGCAGCCAACCTCCGCTCCCTAATGAAAAACTGTTTTTT. The rearrangement joins TRBV16 to TRBJ1-4, with D unclear. CDR1 and CDR2 (germline): KGHSY, FQNENV. Between the trimmed V and J ends, which lost 2 bases and 3 bases, there was a span of 10 bases. This CDR3 region has 15 residues. The whole variable domain, remainder taken from reference TRBV16 and TRBJ1-4, is GEEVAQTPKHLVRGEGQKAKLYCAPIKGHSYVFWYQQVLKNEFKFLISFQNENVFDETGMPKERFSAKCLPNSPCSLEIQATKLEDSAVYFCASSQPPLPNEKLFFGSGTQLSVL.

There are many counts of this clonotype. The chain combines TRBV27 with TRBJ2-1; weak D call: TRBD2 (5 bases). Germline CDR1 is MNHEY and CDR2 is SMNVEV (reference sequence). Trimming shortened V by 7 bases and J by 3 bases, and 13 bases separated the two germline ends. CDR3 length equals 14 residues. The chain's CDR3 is CASTSRRDYNEQFF. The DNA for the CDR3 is TGTGCCAGCACCTCACGTCGGGACTACAATGAGCAGTTCTTC.

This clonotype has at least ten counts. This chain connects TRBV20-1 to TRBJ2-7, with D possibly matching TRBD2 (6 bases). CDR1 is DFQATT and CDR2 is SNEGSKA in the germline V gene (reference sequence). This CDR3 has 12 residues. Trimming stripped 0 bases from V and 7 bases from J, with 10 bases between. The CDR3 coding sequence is TGCAGTGCTAGAGATACGGGAGTTGAGCAGTACTTC. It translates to CSARDTGVEQYF.

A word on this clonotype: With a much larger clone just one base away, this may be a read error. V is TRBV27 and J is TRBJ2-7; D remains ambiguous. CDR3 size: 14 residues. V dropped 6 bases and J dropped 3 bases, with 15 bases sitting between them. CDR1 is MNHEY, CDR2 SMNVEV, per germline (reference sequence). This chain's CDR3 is CASSSFRQSYEQYF. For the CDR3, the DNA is TGTGCCAGCAGCAGTTTTAGGCAGAGCTACGAGCAGTACTTC.

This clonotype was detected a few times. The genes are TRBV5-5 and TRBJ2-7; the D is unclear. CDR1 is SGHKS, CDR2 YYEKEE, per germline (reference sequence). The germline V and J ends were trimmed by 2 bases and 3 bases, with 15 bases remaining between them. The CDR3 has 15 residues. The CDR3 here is CASSFTPQTDYEQYF. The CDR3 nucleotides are TGTGCCAGCAGCTTCACGCCCCAAACAGACTACGAGCAGTACTTC.

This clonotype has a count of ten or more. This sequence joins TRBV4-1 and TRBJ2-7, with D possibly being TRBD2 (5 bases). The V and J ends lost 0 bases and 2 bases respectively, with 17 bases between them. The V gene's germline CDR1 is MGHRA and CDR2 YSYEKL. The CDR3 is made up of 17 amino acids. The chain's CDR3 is CASSQDEGSQITYEQYF. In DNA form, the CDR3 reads TGCGCCAGCAGCCAAGATGAGGGCAGCCAAATAACCTACGAGCAGTACTTC.